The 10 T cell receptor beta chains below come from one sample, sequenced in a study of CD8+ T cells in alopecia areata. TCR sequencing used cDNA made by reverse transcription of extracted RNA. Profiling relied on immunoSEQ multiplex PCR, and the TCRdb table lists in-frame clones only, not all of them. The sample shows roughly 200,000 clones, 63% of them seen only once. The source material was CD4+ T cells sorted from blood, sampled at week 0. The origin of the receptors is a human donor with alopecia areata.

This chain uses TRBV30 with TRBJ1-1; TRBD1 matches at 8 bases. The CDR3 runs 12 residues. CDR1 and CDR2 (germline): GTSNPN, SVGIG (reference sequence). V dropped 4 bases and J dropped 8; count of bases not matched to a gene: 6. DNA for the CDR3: TGTGCCTGGAACCCAGGGGGCAGCGAAGCTTTCTTT. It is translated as CAWNPGGSEAFF.

In nucleotides, the CDR3 is TGCGCCAGCAGCTTTGGACAGGACTACGAGCAGTACTTC. This sequence encodes CASSFGQDYEQYF. V gene TRBV5-1 combines with J gene TRBJ2-7, with TRBD1 identical over 7 bases. V was clipped by 2 bases and J by 3 bases; unmatched bases: 2. Germline-derived CDR1 and CDR2 are SGHRS and YFSETQ. The CDR3 has 13 residues.

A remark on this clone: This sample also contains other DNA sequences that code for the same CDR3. The chain's CDR3 is CSVRGSYEQYF. For the CDR3, the DNA is TGCAGCGTTCGGGGGTCCTACGAGCAGTACTTC. The chain couples TRBV29-1 to TRBJ2-7, with D possibly matching TRBD2 (6 bases). Germline V gives CDR1 SQVTM, CDR2 ANQGSEA. The CDR3 totals 11 residues. V was cut by 5 bases and J by 1 base, with 6 bases left in between.

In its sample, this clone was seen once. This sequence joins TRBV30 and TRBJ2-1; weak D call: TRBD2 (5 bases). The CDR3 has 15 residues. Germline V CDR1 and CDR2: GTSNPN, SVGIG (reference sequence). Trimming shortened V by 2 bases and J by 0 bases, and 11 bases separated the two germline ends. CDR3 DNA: TGTGCCTGGAGTCCCAGACTAATCTCCTACAATGAGCAGTTCTTC. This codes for CAWSPRLISYNEQFF.

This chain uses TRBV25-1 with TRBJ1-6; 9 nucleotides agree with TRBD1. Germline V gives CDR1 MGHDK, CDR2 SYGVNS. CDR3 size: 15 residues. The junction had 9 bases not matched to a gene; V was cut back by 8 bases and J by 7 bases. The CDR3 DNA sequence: TGTGCCAGCCGGACCACAGGGGGCCCAAATTCACCCCTCCACTTT. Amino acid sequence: CASRTTGGPNSPLHF.

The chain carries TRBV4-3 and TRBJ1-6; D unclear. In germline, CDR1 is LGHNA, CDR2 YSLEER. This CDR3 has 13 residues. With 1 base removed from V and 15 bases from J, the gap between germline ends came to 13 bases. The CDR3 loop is CASSQVIADHLHF. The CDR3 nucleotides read TGCGCCAGCAGCCAAGTTATAGCCGACCACCTCCACTTT.

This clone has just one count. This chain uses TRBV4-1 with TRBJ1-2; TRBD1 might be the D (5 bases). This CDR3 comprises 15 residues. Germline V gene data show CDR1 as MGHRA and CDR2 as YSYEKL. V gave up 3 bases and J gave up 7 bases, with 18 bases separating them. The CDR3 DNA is TGCGCCAGCAGCCAGCCCAGGGACCGGGAGCGTGGCTACACCTTC. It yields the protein CASSQPRDRERGYTF.

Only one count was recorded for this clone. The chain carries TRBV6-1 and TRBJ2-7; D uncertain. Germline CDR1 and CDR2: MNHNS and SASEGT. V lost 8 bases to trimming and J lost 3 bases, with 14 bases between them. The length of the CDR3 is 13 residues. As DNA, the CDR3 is TGTGCCAGCGCGCCCCAAGGATACTACGAGCAGTACTTC. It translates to CASAPQGYYEQYF.

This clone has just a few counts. CDR3 coding DNA: TGCAGCGTCAATCCAGGTCGGGGAATGGAGACCCAGTACTTC. Translating it yields CSVNPGRGMETQYF. The J gene is TRBJ2-5, the V gene TRBV29-1, with a possible D match to TRBD2 (5 bases). Between the trimmed V and J ends, which lost 6 bases and 5 bases, there was a span of 19 bases. The CDR3 sequence is 14 residues long. The germline V gene has CDR1 SQVTM and CDR2 ANQGSEA.

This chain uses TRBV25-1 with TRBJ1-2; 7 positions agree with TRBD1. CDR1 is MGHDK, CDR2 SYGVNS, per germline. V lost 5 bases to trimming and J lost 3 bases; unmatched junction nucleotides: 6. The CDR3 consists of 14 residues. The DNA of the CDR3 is TGTGCCAGCAGTCCCCAGGGGGGCTACTATGGCTACACCTTC. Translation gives CASSPQGGYYGYTF.